The 25 T cell receptor beta chains below all came from one sample that was sequenced in a study of T cell changes during pregnancy in multiple sclerosis (dated by TCRdb to the late 2010s). Libraries were built with the immunoSEQ multiplex PCR assay. Drawn from immuneACCESS, this table holds only the in-frame rearrangements with V and J called that TCRdb kept. Clones are partly lost; checked studies trace under half to an unresolved V gene and leave the rest unexplained. Across this sample there are 60,000 to 70,000 clones, with roughly nine tenths seen only once. The ten largest account for 2% to 2.5% of the sample. Sample: peripheral blood, taken in the third trimester of pregnancy. These receptors were obtained from a female donor in good health, enrolled as a control in a pregnancy study.

The chain joins TRBV7-2 to TRBJ2-1, with D possibly matching TRBD2 (5 bases). Germline assignment: CDR1 SGHTA and CDR2 FQGNSA. Trimming removed 4 bases from V and 10 bases from J, with 11 bases in between. The CDR3 is made up of 12 amino acids. DNA for the CDR3: TGTGCCAGCAGCTACGACTGGGAGGAGCAGTTCTTC. Its protein product is CASSYDWEEQFF.

The rearrangement links TRBV28 to TRBJ2-7; D unresolved. Germline values: CDR1 MDHEN, CDR2 SYDVKM. Trimming pared 6 bases from V and 3 bases from J, leaving 12 bases between. The length of the CDR3 is 13 residues. CDR3: CASSLPSVYEQYF. CDR3 coding DNA: TGTGCCAGCAGCCTACCTAGTGTCTACGAGCAGTACTTC.

The chain couples TRBV28 to TRBJ2-5; 7 nucleotides agree with TRBD2. Germline V gives CDR1 MDHEN, CDR2 SYDVKM. CDR3 length equals 15 residues. V lost 6 bases and J lost 1; bases outside the gene matches: 8. CDR3 nucleotide sequence: TGTGCCAGCAGCACTCAAGCGGGAAGCCAAGAGACCCAGTACTTC. Its protein is CASSTQAGSQETQYF.

V usage is TRBV19 and J usage is TRBJ1-2; D gene unclear. The germline CDR1 and CDR2 sequences are LNHDA and SQIVND (reference sequence). The CDR3 runs to 13 residues. V shed 3 bases and J shed 5 bases, with 10 bases lying between them. Here the CDR3 DNA reads TGTGCCAGTAGTATTCACGAGGGATATGGCTACACCTTC. Its translation: CASSIHEGYGYTF.

The CDR3: CAWSRGGVTEAFF. The CDR3 DNA sequence: TGTGCCTGGAGTAGAGGAGGGGTCACTGAAGCTTTCTTT. The V and J genes are TRBV30 and TRBJ1-1, with D possibly being TRBD1 (5 bases). This CDR3 contains 13 residues. The germline V gene has CDR1 GTSNPN and CDR2 SVGIG (reference sequence). The V end was cut by 2 bases, the J end by 4 bases, with 11 bases between. Full variable domain (rest looked up from reference TRBV30 and TRBJ1-1): SQTIHQWPATLVQPVGSPLSLECTVEGTSNPNLYWYRQAAGRGLQLLFYSVGIGQISSEVPQNLSASRPQDRQFILSSKKLLLSDSGFYLCAWSRGGVTEAFFGQGTRLTVV.

The genes are TRBV9 and TRBJ2-1; perhaps TRBD1 as D (6 bases). V lost 3 bases and J lost 10, with 14 bases in between. This CDR3 region has 13 residues. Germline CDR1 and CDR2: SGDLS and YYNGEE. The chain's CDR3 is CASSAVLQGEQFF. CDR3 DNA: TGTGCCAGCAGCGCAGTGCTACAGGGCGAGCAGTTCTTC.

There are a few counts of this clone. The V and J genes are TRBV28 and TRBJ1-1; D not resolved. Germline V CDR1 and CDR2: MDHEN, SYDVKM. Trimming took 6 bases from V and 12 from J, leaving 11 bases between them. This CDR3 spans 10 amino acids. In nucleotides, the CDR3 is TGTGCCAGCAGCCTAGTGGAACCTTTCTTT. As protein: CASSLVEPFF.

The chain recombines TRBV27 with TRBJ2-7, with 7 bases identical to TRBD1. This CDR3 is 12 amino acids long. V lost 10 bases to trimming and J lost 5 bases; unmatched junction nucleotides: 8. Germline CDR1 MNHEY, CDR2 SMNVEV (reference sequence). The CDR3 DNA follows: TGTGCCACCATCGACAGGGCCAACGAGCAGTACTTC. Residues: CATIDRANEQYF.

The V gene is TRBV29-1, the J gene TRBJ2-7; 8 bases are shared with TRBD1. In germline, CDR1 is SQVTM, CDR2 ANQGSEA. The length of the CDR3 is 15 residues. Trimming took 7 bases from V and 3 from J; bases not matched to a gene: 14. CDR3 region: CSALVGNRGIYEQYF. The DNA of the CDR3 is TGCAGCGCCCTTGTCGGAAACAGGGGGATCTACGAGCAGTACTTC.

The rearrangement uses TRBV9 and TRBJ2-2; 8 bases line up with TRBD2. The germline V gene encodes CDR1 SGDLS and CDR2 YYNGEE. This CDR3 is built from 18 residues. The V segment lost 3 bases and the J segment 4 bases; nucleotides outside the gene matches: 14. CDR3 sequence: CASSDETGLVSGTGELFF. CDR3 nucleotides: TGTGCCAGCAGCGACGAAACGGGACTAGTCAGTGGCACCGGGGAGCTGTTTTTT.

The chain carries TRBV9 and TRBJ2-7; D call uncertain. Trimming removed 1 base at V and 6 bases at J, with 17 bases between. CDR1 SGDLS and CDR2 YYNGEE come from the germline V gene. The CDR3 spans 15 residues. CDR3 sequence reads: CASSVTPSTRPEQYF. DNA for the CDR3: TGTGCCAGCAGCGTAACTCCTAGTACCCGTCCCGAGCAGTACTTC.

V is TRBV5-1 and J is TRBJ2-4, with D unresolved. Trimming took 4 bases from V and 0 from J, leaving 8 bases between them. Germline CDR1 and CDR2: SGHRS and YFSETQ. This CDR3 spans 14 amino acids. CDR3 nucleotide sequence: TGCGCCAGCAGCCCCGACTTAGCCAAAAACATTCAGTACTTC. This translates into CASSPDLAKNIQYF.

The rearrangement uses TRBV7-9 and TRBJ2-3; D is possibly TRBD2 (6 bases). The CDR3 consists of 16 residues. Trimming stripped 2 bases from V and 0 bases from J, with 12 bases between. CDR1 is SEHNR and CDR2 is FQNEAQ in the germline V gene (reference sequence). The CDR3 region has the DNA TGTGCCAGCAGCTTAAATCCCAGCGGGAGCACAGATACGCAGTATTTT. Its translation: CASSLNPSGSTDTQYF.

The chain has TRBV7-9 and TRBJ1-6; 7 bases line up with TRBD1. Per the germline V gene, CDR1 is SEHNR and CDR2 is FQNEAQ (reference sequence). V lost 5 bases, J lost 7 bases, and 8 bases stayed unmatched. The length of the CDR3 is 15 residues. DNA for the CDR3: TGTGCCAGCAGCCGACCCACAGGGGACAATTCACCCCTCCACTTT. This sequence encodes CASSRPTGDNSPLHF.

The chain links TRBV5-1 to TRBJ1-5; D uncertain. This CDR3 comprises 13 residues. The V gene lost 1 base and the J gene lost 4 bases, with 6 bases spanning the gap. CDR1 is SGHRS and CDR2 is YFSETQ in the germline V gene. The CDR3 region has the DNA TGCGCCAGCAGCTTGATCGGTAATCAGCCCCAGCATTTT. Translating gives CASSLIGNQPQHF.

CDR3 sequence reads: CASSQDNRTPYF. CDR3 DNA: TGCGCCAGCAGCCAAGATAACAGGACCCCGTACTTC. The gene calls are TRBV4-1 and TRBJ2-7, with D possibly being TRBD1 (5 bases). V was cut by 0 bases and J by 12 bases, with 12 bases left in between. Germline CDR1 MGHRA, CDR2 YSYEKL. The CDR3 spans 12 residues.

CDR3: CSVPTSGINEQFF. The CDR3 nucleotides are TGCAGCGTTCCTACTAGCGGAATCAATGAGCAGTTCTTC. This chain uses TRBV29-1 with TRBJ2-1, with TRBD2 matching over 8 bases. The trim removed 5 bases at V and 6 bases at J, leaving 6 bases unmatched. The CDR3 runs 13 residues. In germline, CDR1 is SQVTM, CDR2 ANQGSEA.

The chain couples TRBV6-6 to TRBJ1-4; maybe TRBD1 (6 bases). With 7 bases removed from V and 0 bases from J, the gap between germline ends came to 15 bases. Germline lookup yields CDR1 MNHNY and CDR2 SVGAGI (reference sequence). The CDR3 consists of 16 residues. The CDR3 protein is CASTFGQSATNEKLFF. The CDR3 region has the DNA TGTGCCAGCACCTTCGGACAGAGTGCAACTAATGAAAAACTGTTTTTT.

V usage is TRBV9 and J usage is TRBJ1-2; D gene uncertain. Germline lookup yields CDR1 SGDLS and CDR2 YYNGEE. V lost 3 bases and J lost 5, with 14 bases in between. The CDR3 runs 14 residues. Here the CDR3 reads CASSAPAGGYGYTF. CDR3 DNA: TGTGCCAGCAGCGCTCCGGCAGGAGGATATGGCTACACCTTC.

The chain links TRBV19 to TRBJ1-5; 7 positions match TRBD1. V lost 9 bases to trimming and J lost 0 bases; unmatched junction nucleotides: 11. The CDR3 loop spans 16 amino acids. Germline CDR1 and CDR2: LNHDA and SQIVND (reference sequence). The CDR3 nucleotides are TGTGCCAGCCGCACCCGGGACAGTCCTAGCAATCAGCCCCAGCATTTT. It codes for CASRTRDSPSNQPQHF.

The rearrangement joins TRBV9 to TRBJ1-1; no clear D. Per the germline V gene, CDR1 is SGDLS and CDR2 is YYNGEE. The V gene lost 4 bases and the J gene lost 0 bases, with 10 bases spanning the gap. The CDR3 contains 14 residues. The CDR3 DNA reads as TGTGCCAGCAGCCCCCTAGGTTTGAACACTGAAGCTTTCTTT. This translates into CASSPLGLNTEAFF.

The chain joins TRBV27 to TRBJ2-7; no definite D call. This CDR3 is built from 13 residues. V was cut by 4 bases and J by 7 bases, with 14 bases left in between. Germline V CDR1 and CDR2: MNHEY, SMNVEV (reference sequence). CDR3: CASSSGRLREQYF. The DNA for the CDR3 is TGTGCCAGCAGTTCAGGAAGGTTACGAGAGCAGTACTTC.

This clone showed up just once. The chain has TRBV10-2 and TRBJ2-1, with 10 positions matching TRBD2. CDR3 length: 17 amino acids. The J segment lost 5 bases and the V segment lost 6 bases, leaving 13 bases of the junction unmatched. Germline-derived CDR1 and CDR2 are WSHSY and SAAADI. The CDR3 loop reads CASSLTPSGSQDNEQFF. CDR3 coding DNA: TGCGCCAGCAGCCTTACCCCTAGCGGGAGTCAGGACAATGAGCAGTTCTTC.

The chain joins TRBV7-9 to TRBJ2-1; D perhaps matches TRBD1 (5 bases). Germline-derived CDR1 and CDR2 are SEHNR and FQNEAQ (reference sequence). This CDR3 has 14 residues. V lost 1 base, J lost 5 bases, and 9 bases lay in between. The CDR3 DNA reads as TGTGCCAGCAGCTTAGGGCAGGGAAACAATGAGCAGTTCTTC. Protein product: CASSLGQGNNEQFF.

J is TRBJ1-5 and V is TRBV6-1; D might be TRBD1 (6 bases). V was trimmed by 7 bases and J by 2 bases, leaving 15 bases between them. CDR3 length equals 15 residues. In germline, CDR1 is MNHNS, CDR2 SASEGT. The CDR3 sequence: CASTRQAMGNQPQHF. The CDR3, as DNA: TGTGCCAGCACCCGACAGGCGATGGGCAATCAGCCCCAGCATTTT.